This T cell receptor beta chain was documented in a study of T-cell reconstitution after alpha-beta-depleted transplantation in children. This clonotype was picked up a small number of times. This CDR3 spans 14 amino acids. Germline-derived CDR1 and CDR2 are SGHRS and YFSETQ. Trimming removed 1 base from V and 3 bases from J, with 9 bases in between. Using unique molecular identifiers, the investigators prepared the TCRbeta library. Each CDR3 protein gets one entry after TCRdb re-called the PCR reads with MiXCR. The table includes about 610,000 distinct CDR3 sequences, roughly a tenth detected once. Here the sequenced sample was PBMCs from the stem cell graft donor, taken from the stem cell graft. This sequence originates from a human donor who donated a stem cell graft to a child with acute myeloid leukemia. This rearrangement joins TRBV5-1 to TRBJ2-3; D is unresolved. This chain's CDR3 is CASSLIRVTDTQYF. CDR3 nucleotide sequence: TGCGCCAGCAGCTTGATTCGGGTTACAGATACGCAGTATTTT.